The next 15 T cell receptor beta chains were all read from a single sample in a study of blood T cell repertoires in COVID-19. Sequencing was performed with immunoSEQ multiplex PCR; in TCRdb, only in-frame clones are kept and a portion is missing. The top ten clones hold 25% to 30% of a sample with tens of thousands of clones, 86% of them seen once. Sequenced input: peripheral blood. Receptors were obtained from a man aged 50 or older with active or convalescent COVID-19.

The rearrangement links TRBV11-2 to TRBJ2-5; 12 bases map to TRBD2. The CDR3 runs 16 residues. V shed 5 bases and J 2 bases; nucleotides not matched to a gene: 6. The germline V gene encodes CDR1 SGHAT and CDR2 FQNNGV. The CDR3 coding sequence is TGTGCCAGCAGCCCCGGACTAGCGGGAATACAAGAGACCCAGTACTTC. Its protein is CASSPGLAGIQETQYF. The full variable domain, its missing parts supplied by reference TRBV11-2 and TRBJ2-5, is EAGVAQSPRYKIIEKRQSVAFWCNPISGHATLYWYQQILGQGPKLLIQFQNNGVVDDSQLPKDRFSAERLKGVDSTLKIQPAKLEDSAVYLCASSPGLAGIQETQYFGPGTRLLVL.

This clone was counted at least ten times. The genes are TRBV5-4 and TRBJ2-2; the match to TRBD2 covers 10 bases. This CDR3 is built from 16 residues. Germline V gives CDR1 SGHNT, CDR2 YYREEE (reference sequence). Trimming removed 3 bases from V and 4 bases from J; junction bases left unmatched: 6. The CDR3: CASSSGSGRATGELFF. The CDR3 DNA reads as TGTGCCAGCAGCTCCGGAAGCGGGAGGGCCACCGGGGAGCTGTTTTTT.

V and J are TRBV18 and TRBJ2-1; no clear D gene. V lost 3 bases and J 0 bases, leaving 9 bases between the germline ends. The length of the CDR3 is 15 residues. Germline CDR1 and CDR2: KGHSH and LQKENI. The CDR3 is CASSPRDSSYNEQFF. The CDR3 DNA sequence: TGTGCCAGCTCACCTCGTGATAGCTCCTACAATGAGCAGTTCTTC. The full variable domain, with the rest looked up from reference TRBV18 and TRBJ2-1, is NAGVMQNPRHLVRRRGQEARLRCSPMKGHSHVYWYRQLPEEGLKFMVYLQKENIIDESGMPKERFSAEFPKEGPSILRIQQVVRGDSAAYFCASSPRDSSYNEQFFGPGTRLTVL.

This clone was detected only a few times. The chain uses TRBV11-3 and TRBJ2-3; 14 positions agree with TRBD2. The CDR3 contains 16 residues. Germline loops: CDR1 SGHNT, CDR2 YENEEA. With 5 bases clipped from V and 4 bases from J, the junction kept 5 bases outside the gene matches. The CDR3 is CASSKGLAGVPDTQYF. The CDR3 DNA is TGTGCCAGCAGCAAGGGACTAGCGGGAGTTCCAGATACGCAGTATTTT.

About this clone: A much larger clone sits a single nucleotide away, making a read error possible. The chain combines TRBV28 with TRBJ1-1, with no clear D. The V gene's germline CDR1 is MDHEN and CDR2 SYDVKM. Trimming stripped 6 bases from V and 4 bases from J, with 6 bases between. The CDR3 length is 11 residues. The CDR3 loop is CASRQSTEAFF. The CDR3 coding sequence is TGTGCCAGCAGACAAAGCACTGAAGCTTTCTTT.

V and J are TRBV24-1 and TRBJ2-2; TRBD1 aligns across 8 bases. The trim removed 7 bases at V and 5 bases at J, leaving 11 bases unmatched. CDR1 is KGHDR and CDR2 is SFDVKD in the germline V gene. This CDR3 region has 16 residues. The CDR3 DNA is TGTGCCACCAGGGACCTCGGGACAGGAGGAACCGGGGAGCTGTTTTTT. Protein sequence: CATRDLGTGGTGELFF.

V is TRBV12-5 and J is TRBJ2-5; 10 positions agree with TRBD2. CDR1 and CDR2 (germline): LGHNT, FRNRAP. There are 14 residues in the CDR3. The V and J ends lost 6 bases and 11 bases, in that order; junction bases with no gene match: 12. The chain's CDR3 is CASGKLAGSRWQYF. For the CDR3, the DNA is TGTGCTAGTGGAAAACTAGCGGGGTCAAGGTGGCAGTACTTC.

In this sample, this clone turned up once. The chain is built from TRBV3-1 (or the pseudogene TRBV3-2) and TRBJ2-2; 11 bases map to TRBD2. The CDR3 spans 19 residues. The trim removed 1 base at V and 4 bases at J, leaving 11 bases unmatched. Germline CDR1 and CDR2: LGHDT and YNNKEL (reference sequence). CDR3 coding DNA: TGTGCCAGCAGCCAAGTCTTACTAGCGGGGGCCCCCAGCACCGGGGAGCTGTTTTTT. Protein sequence: CASSQVLLAGAPSTGELFF.

The chain couples TRBV27 to TRBJ2-7, with 13 positions matching TRBD2. Trimming at V came to 5 bases and at J to 5 bases, leaving 15 bases not matched to a gene. The CDR3 is made up of 18 amino acids. CDR1 is MNHEY and CDR2 is SMNVEV in the germline V gene (reference sequence). The CDR3 reads CASSQQFQLAGGLHEQYF. DNA for the CDR3: TGTGCCAGCAGTCAACAATTTCAACTAGCGGGAGGGCTACACGAGCAGTACTTC.

Only one count was recorded for this clone. The gene calls are TRBV7-9 and TRBJ2-5, with 7 nucleotides matching TRBD1. Germline values: CDR1 SEHNR, CDR2 FQNEAQ (reference sequence). J lost 4 bases, V lost 4 bases, and 6 bases had no gene match. CDR3 length: 14 residues. The CDR3 DNA follows: TGTGCCAGCAGCTCACAGGGGATCGCAGAGACCCAGTACTTC. Amino acids: CASSSQGIAETQYF.

This clone was observed once. The V gene is TRBV12-5, the J gene TRBJ2-7; D possibly corresponds to TRBD2 (6 bases). V was trimmed by 4 bases and J by 2 bases, leaving 15 bases between them. Looked up from germline, CDR1 is LGHNT and CDR2 is FRNRAP. The CDR3 loop spans 15 amino acids. CDR3 nucleotides: TGTGCTAGTGGTTGGAAACGGGGGAACGCCTACGAGCAGTACTTC. This translates into CASGWKRGNAYEQYF.

The chain recombines TRBV30 with TRBJ1-3; unclear D gene. Trimming left V 0 bases short and J 6 bases short, with 12 bases between. The CDR3 consists of 14 residues. CDR1 and CDR2 (germline): GTSNPN, SVGIG (reference sequence). The CDR3 DNA is TGTGCCTGGAGTGTTGCCCGGGGAAAAAACACCATATATTTT. Translated, it gives CAWSVARGKNTIYF.

In its sample, this clone was seen a few times. The chain carries TRBV7-6 and TRBJ1-5, with 7 bases identical to TRBD1. The CDR3 length is 17 residues. In germline, CDR1 is SGHVS, CDR2 FNYEAQ. Unmatched junction bases numbered 17, after V lost 4 bases and J lost 8 bases. The CDR3: CASSYLPGQIPNEPQHF. CDR3 nucleotides: TGTGCCAGCAGCTATTTACCGGGACAGATACCAAACGAGCCCCAGCATTTT.

The chain carries TRBV7-8 and TRBJ2-1, with TRBD2 matching 9 bases. Looked up from germline, CDR1 is SGHVS and CDR2 is FQNEAQ. The CDR3 spans 17 residues. The J segment lost 4 bases and the V segment lost 2 bases, leaving 9 bases of the junction unmatched. CDR3 DNA: TGTGCCAGCAGCTTACAGGCTAGCGGGACTCTGTACAATGAGCAGTTCTTC. Its translation is CASSLQASGTLYNEQFF.

The V gene is TRBV5-1, the J gene TRBJ2-5, with 9 positions matching TRBD2. CDR1 and CDR2 (germline): SGHRS, YFSETQ. With V trimmed by 4 bases and J by 3 bases, 4 bases remained unmatched. The CDR3 loop spans 14 amino acids. As DNA, the CDR3 is TGCGCCAGCAGCGAGCGGGGGGACAAAGAGACCCAGTACTTC. It is translated as CASSERGDKETQYF. Complete variable domain (other parts from reference TRBV5-1 and TRBJ2-5): KAGVTQTPRYLIKTRGQQVTLSCSPISGHRSVSWYQQTPGQGLQFLFEYFSETQRNKGNFPGRFSGRQFSNSRSEMNVSTLELGDSALYLCASSERGDKETQYFGPGTRLLVL.